The 28 T cell receptor beta chains reported below all come from one sample, sequenced in a study of blood T cell repertoires in COVID-19. Sequencing used immunoSEQ multiplex PCR; TCRdb keeps in-frame clones, though not all of them. The data show under 200,000 clones, with about 85% seen just once and around 9.5% held by the top ten. Sequencing was done on a sample of peripheral blood. Receptor source: a woman older than 75 with acute or convalescent COVID-19.

In this sample, this clone turned up a few times. The chain is built from TRBV6-1 and TRBJ1-6; no firm D call. V was shortened by 0 bases and J by 7 bases, with 13 bases between the two germline ends. Per germline, CDR1 MNHNS and CDR2 SASEGT. The CDR3 loop spans 16 amino acids. The CDR3 protein is CASSEARGLPNSPLHF. CDR3 bases: TGTGCCAGCAGTGAAGCCCGAGGTTTGCCAAATTCACCCCTCCACTTT.

The gene calls are TRBV10-3 and TRBJ1-1, with D possibly TRBD1 on 6 matching bases. The CDR3 extends over 15 amino acids. The ends were cut back, 5 bases at V and 0 bases at J, with 13 bases in the middle. Per germline, CDR1 ENHRY and CDR2 SYGVKD. CDR3 DNA: TGTGCCATCAGTAGACGGACAGACATGAACACTGAAGCTTTCTTT. This codes for CAISRRTDMNTEAFF.

This chain's CDR3 is CASSYPGTDEAFF. Written as DNA, the CDR3 is TGTGCCAGCAGCTACCCCGGCACAGACGAAGCTTTCTTT. The V and J genes are TRBV7-8 and TRBJ1-1; D gene uncertain. Trimming shortened V by 4 bases and J by 8 bases, and 14 bases separated the two germline ends. The CDR3 extends over 13 amino acids. Germline-derived CDR1 and CDR2 are SGHVS and FQNEAQ.

This clone was seen once. V gene TRBV18 combines with J gene TRBJ2-1; D is perhaps TRBD1 (6 bases). The germline CDR1 and CDR2 sequences are KGHSH and LQKENI. The CDR3 consists of 16 residues. With 0 bases removed from V and 4 bases from J, the gap between germline ends came to 13 bases. The CDR3 nucleotides read TGTGCCAGCTCACCACCGATGGCAGGGGTTTACAATGAGCAGTTCTTC. The encoded protein is CASSPPMAGVYNEQFF.

In DNA, the CDR3 is TGTGCCACCAGCAGAGATATTCAGGTCACCGGGGAGCTGTTTTTT. As protein: CATSRDIQVTGELFF. The V gene is TRBV15, the J gene TRBJ2-2; no reliable D call. CDR3 size: 15 residues. Trimming cost V 0 bases and J 4 bases, with 9 bases left between them. The germline gives CDR1 LNHNV, CDR2 YYDKDF (reference sequence).

The rearrangement joins TRBV24-1 to TRBJ1-3; D unresolved. CDR1 is KGHDR, CDR2 SFDVKD, per germline. V was clipped by 2 bases and J by 0 bases, with 7 bases between them. The CDR3 totals 15 residues. CDR3: CATSDSRFSGNTIYF. The CDR3 DNA reads as TGTGCCACCAGTGATTCCCGGTTCTCTGGAAACACCATATATTTT.

The gene calls are TRBV3-1 (or the pseudogene TRBV3-2) and TRBJ1-6; a weak D match, TRBD1 (5 bases). Looked up from germline, CDR1 is LGHDT and CDR2 is YNNKEL (reference sequence). Deletions cut 1 base from V and 10 bases from J, with 14 bases between. The CDR3 spans 15 residues. The CDR3 nucleotides are TGTGCCAGCAGCCAAGGAAGGGGAACCGGCTCACCCCTCCACTTT. Residues: CASSQGRGTGSPLHF.

The chain is built from TRBV25-1 and TRBJ2-7; D call uncertain. The CDR3 runs 11 residues. Germline V CDR1 and CDR2: MGHDK, SYGVNS. V was cut by 5 bases and J by 3 bases, with 5 bases left in between. The CDR3 bases are TGTGCCAGCAGTCCAGGCTACGAGCAGTACTTC. Amino acids: CASSPGYEQYF.

This chain links TRBV19 with TRBJ1-5; D might be TRBD1 (5 bases). CDR1 and CDR2 (germline): LNHDA, SQIVND (reference sequence). The CDR3 is made up of 17 amino acids. The V end lost 4 bases, the J end lost 0 bases, and 16 bases lay between the germline ends. The CDR3 reads CASSTLSGAYSNQPQHF. CDR3 sequence (DNA): TGTGCCAGTAGTACCCTATCTGGGGCCTATAGCAATCAGCCCCAGCATTTT.

This clone has more than one count but fewer than ten. The rearrangement uses TRBV20-1 and TRBJ1-5; D might be TRBD1 (6 bases). The germline V gene has CDR1 DFQATT and CDR2 SNEGSKA (reference sequence). CDR3 size: 14 residues. V was pared by 3 bases and J by 3 bases, with 12 bases between. The CDR3 sequence is CSASEDSSNQPQHF. CDR3 in DNA: TGCAGTGCTAGTGAGGACAGCTCCAATCAGCCCCAGCATTTT.

This clone was found once. V is TRBV25-1 and J is TRBJ1-3; perhaps TRBD1 as D (5 bases). Deletions cut 3 bases from V and 2 bases from J, with 14 bases between. Germline lookup yields CDR1 MGHDK and CDR2 SYGVNS. The CDR3 spans 16 residues. The CDR3 region has the DNA TGTGCCAGCAGTGACGGTGGGGGGGAGGCTGGAAACACCATATATTTT. Protein sequence: CASSDGGGEAGNTIYF. Full variable domain (outside the CDR3, taken from reference TRBV25-1 and TRBJ1-3): EADIYQTPRYLVIGTGKKITLECSQTMGHDKMYWYQQDPGMELHLIHYSYGVNSTEKGDLSSESTVSRIRTEHFPLTLESARPSHTSQYLCASSDGGGEAGNTIYFGEGSWLTVV.

This clone was recorded a few times. The V call is TRBV27, the J call TRBJ2-1; 9 nucleotides line up with TRBD1. This CDR3 spans 16 amino acids. J gave up 6 bases and V 5 bases, and 11 bases lay outside the gene matches. Germline V gives CDR1 MNHEY, CDR2 SMNVEV (reference sequence). This CDR3 reads CASSNAGQGMGNEQFF. CDR3 in DNA: TGTGCCAGCAGTAATGCTGGACAGGGGATGGGCAATGAGCAGTTCTTC.

V is TRBV3-1 (or the pseudogene TRBV3-2) and J is TRBJ2-3; 7 bases agree with TRBD2. The length of the CDR3 is 15 residues. CDR1 LGHDT and CDR2 YNNKEL come from the germline V gene (reference sequence). V dropped 0 bases and J dropped 0; count of bases not matched to a gene: 0. The CDR3 nucleotides read TGTGCCAGCAGCCAAGACGGGGGGAGCACAGATACGCAGTATTTT. Its protein product is CASSQDGGSTDTQYF.

This chain uses TRBV3-1 (or the pseudogene TRBV3-2) with TRBJ2-4; 8 bases match TRBD1. CDR1 and CDR2 (germline): LGHDT, YNNKEL (reference sequence). This CDR3 is 16 amino acids long. Trimming at V came to 3 bases and at J to 5 bases, leaving 9 bases not matched to a gene. In nucleotides, the CDR3 is TGTGCCAGCAGCCATTCCAGACAGGGGTCCCAAAACATTCAGTACTTC. Translation gives CASSHSRQGSQNIQYF.

About this clone itself: The same CDR3 arises from other DNA sequences in this sample as well. The chain recombines TRBV29-1 with TRBJ1-5, with no clear D. V shed 6 bases and J shed 4 bases, with 10 bases lying between them. Germline loops: CDR1 SQVTM, CDR2 ANQGSEA. This CDR3 is 12 amino acids long. CDR3: CSVGTGNQPQHF. The CDR3 DNA is TGCAGCGTGGGAACGGGGAATCAGCCCCAGCATTTT.

This clone has only one observation. This chain uses TRBV19 with TRBJ2-4; 7 bases are a match to TRBD1. The CDR3 consists of 13 residues. Germline trimming cut 5 bases from V and 5 bases from J; bases unmatched to any gene: 3. Germline V lookup: CDR1 LNHDA, CDR2 SQIVND (reference sequence). This chain's CDR3 is CASSYTGENIQYF. CDR3 nucleotides: TGTGCCAGTAGTTACACAGGGGAAAACATTCAGTACTTC.

This rearrangement joins TRBV27 to TRBJ2-5, with D perhaps matching TRBD2 (6 bases). Trimming took off 4 bases at V and 1 base at J, with 25 bases between the two ends. The germline V gene encodes CDR1 MNHEY and CDR2 SMNVEV (reference sequence). The CDR3 is made up of 19 amino acids. The CDR3: CASSSPGLGFIGGQETQYF. In nucleotides, the CDR3 is TGTGCCAGCAGTTCCCCGGGACTGGGGTTCATCGGGGGCCAAGAGACCCAGTACTTC.

V gene TRBV6-5 combines with J gene TRBJ2-1; 9 nucleotides line up with TRBD2. CDR3 length: 14 residues. V was clipped by 4 bases and J by 7 bases; unmatched bases: 5. The germline V gene has CDR1 MNHEY and CDR2 SVGAGI. The CDR3 DNA reads TGTGCCAGCAGTTCCGGCGGGGGGGCAAATGAGCAGTTCTTC. Protein: CASSSGGGANEQFF.

The V call is TRBV4-1, the J call TRBJ2-1; 9 bases fit TRBD2. CDR1 and CDR2 (germline): MGHRA, YSYEKL. The CDR3 consists of 18 residues. Trimming took 1 base from V and 4 from J; bases not matched to a gene: 11. DNA of the CDR3: TGCGCCAGCAGCCAAGTTTCAGGGCGGGGGGGCTTATACAATGAGCAGTTCTTC. Encoded protein: CASSQVSGRGGLYNEQFF.

V gene TRBV6-2 or TRBV6-3 combines with J gene TRBJ1-5; unclear D gene. CDR1 is MNHEY and CDR2 is SVGEGT in the germline V gene. The ends were cut back, 7 bases at V and 3 bases at J, with 16 bases in the middle. CDR3 length equals 15 residues. CDR3 coding DNA: TGTGCCAGCACCCCAGAGGAGACCTCCAATCAGCCCCAGCATTTT. Protein sequence: CASTPEETSNQPQHF.

V gene TRBV12-5 combines with J gene TRBJ2-3, with D perhaps matching TRBD2 (7 bases). Germline CDR1 and CDR2: LGHNT and FRNRAP. Trimming took off 4 bases at V and 2 bases at J, with 16 bases between the two ends. CDR3 size: 16 residues. CDR3 loop: CASGSGRGGATDTQYF. CDR3 coding DNA: TGTGCTAGTGGTTCGGGTCGTGGGGGGGCCACAGATACGCAGTATTTT.

In its sample, this clone was seen once. At the DNA level, this CDR3 is encoded by other sequences in the same sample as well. The V and J genes are TRBV12-3 or TRBV12-4 and TRBJ1-2, with D maybe TRBD1 (5 bases). Between the trimmed V and J ends, which lost 3 bases and 4 bases, there was a span of 6 bases. The CDR3 length is 12 residues. CDR3 nucleotides: TGTGCCAGCAGTTTCGGGGGCTATGGCTACACCTTC. Amino acids: CASSFGGYGYTF.

The chain recombines TRBV5-1 with TRBJ2-3, with TRBD2 matching over 11 bases. The CDR3 is made up of 16 amino acids. The trim removed 4 bases at V and 2 bases at J, leaving 6 bases unmatched. Per the germline V gene, CDR1 is SGHRS and CDR2 is YFSETQ. The CDR3 DNA sequence: TGCGCCAGCAGCGTGGGACTAGCGGCGTACACAGATACGCAGTATTTT. Translating gives CASSVGLAAYTDTQYF.

This chain connects TRBV21-1 to TRBJ2-1; the table's TRBD2 call for D was not verified on the DNA. TRBV21-1 is recorded as a pseudogene. This CDR3 spans 17 amino acids. CDR3 protein: CASILGRQGRSYNEQFF. CDR3 nucleotide sequence: TGTGCCAGCATCCTAGGGAGGCAGGGCCGCTCCTACAATGAGCAGTTCTTC.

This clone appeared a few times. The genes are TRBV4-3 and TRBJ1-1; D gene uncertain. Trimming removed 4 bases from V and 5 bases from J, with 11 bases in between. The CDR3 covers 13 residues. Germline-derived CDR1 and CDR2 are LGHNA and YSLEER. The CDR3 bases are TGCGCCAGCAGCCGGGCCAGAAGGACTGAAGCTTTCTTT. Encoded protein: CASSRARRTEAFF.

The gene calls are TRBV12-3 or TRBV12-4 and TRBJ1-1; possibly TRBD1 for D (5 bases). This CDR3 is 13 amino acids long. Trimming shortened V by 8 bases and J by 2 bases, and 12 bases separated the two germline ends. The DNA for the CDR3 is TGTGCCAGCGGGTCGACAGACAACACTGAAGCTTTCTTT. It encodes CASGSTDNTEAFF.

The chain is built from TRBV18 and TRBJ1-5; tentatively, D is TRBD1 (5 bases). CDR3 length equals 13 residues. Germline V lookup: CDR1 KGHSH, CDR2 LQKENI. V was pared by 6 bases and J by 4 bases, with 10 bases between. The CDR3 DNA follows: TGTGCCAGCTCGGGCAGGGATAATCAGCCCCAGCATTTT. It is translated as CASSGRDNQPQHF.

V usage is TRBV28 and J usage is TRBJ1-1, with 8 bases matching TRBD1. Unmatched junction bases numbered 4, after V lost 10 bases and J lost 0 bases. The CDR3 has 13 amino acids. Germline lookup yields CDR1 MDHEN and CDR2 SYDVKM. CDR3 DNA: TGTGCCACCTACAGGGGGGTGAACACTGAAGCTTTCTTT. Protein product: CATYRGVNTEAFF.